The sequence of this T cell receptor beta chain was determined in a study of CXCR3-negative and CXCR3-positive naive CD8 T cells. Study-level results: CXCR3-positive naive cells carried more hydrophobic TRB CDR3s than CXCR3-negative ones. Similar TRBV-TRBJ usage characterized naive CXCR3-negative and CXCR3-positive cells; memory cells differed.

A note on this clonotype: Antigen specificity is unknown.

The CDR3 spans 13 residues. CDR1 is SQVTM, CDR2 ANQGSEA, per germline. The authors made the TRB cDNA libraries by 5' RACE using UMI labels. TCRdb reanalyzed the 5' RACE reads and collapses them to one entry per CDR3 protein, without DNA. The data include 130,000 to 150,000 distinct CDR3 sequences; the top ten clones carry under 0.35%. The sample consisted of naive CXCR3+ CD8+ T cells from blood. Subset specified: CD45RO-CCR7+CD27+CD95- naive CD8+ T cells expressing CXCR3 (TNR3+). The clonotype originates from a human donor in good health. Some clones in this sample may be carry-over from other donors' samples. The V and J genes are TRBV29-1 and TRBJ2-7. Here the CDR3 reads CSVQGSDSYEQYF.